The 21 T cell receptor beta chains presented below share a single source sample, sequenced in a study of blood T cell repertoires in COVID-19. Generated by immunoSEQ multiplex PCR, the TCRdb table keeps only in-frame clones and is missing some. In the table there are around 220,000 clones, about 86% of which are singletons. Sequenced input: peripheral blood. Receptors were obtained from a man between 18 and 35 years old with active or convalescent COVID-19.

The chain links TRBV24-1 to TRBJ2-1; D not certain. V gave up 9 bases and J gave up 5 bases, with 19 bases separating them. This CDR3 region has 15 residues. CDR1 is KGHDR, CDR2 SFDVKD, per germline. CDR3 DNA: TGTGCCACCGCAGGCCGAGCCCTAAGTAACAATGAGCAGTTCTTC. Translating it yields CATAGRALSNNEQFF.

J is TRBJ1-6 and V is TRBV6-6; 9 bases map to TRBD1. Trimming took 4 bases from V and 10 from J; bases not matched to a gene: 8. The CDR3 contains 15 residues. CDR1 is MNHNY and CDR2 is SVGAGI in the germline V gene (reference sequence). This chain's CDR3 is CASSFETGGLSPLHF. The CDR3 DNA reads TGTGCCAGCAGTTTCGAGACAGGGGGTTTATCACCCCTCCACTTT.

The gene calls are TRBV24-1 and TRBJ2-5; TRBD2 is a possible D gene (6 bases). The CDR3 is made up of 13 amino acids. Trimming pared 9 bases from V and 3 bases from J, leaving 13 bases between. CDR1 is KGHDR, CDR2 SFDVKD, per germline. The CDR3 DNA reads TGTGCCACCGCACGGACGGGGGAAGAGACCCAGTACTTC. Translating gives CATARTGEETQYF.

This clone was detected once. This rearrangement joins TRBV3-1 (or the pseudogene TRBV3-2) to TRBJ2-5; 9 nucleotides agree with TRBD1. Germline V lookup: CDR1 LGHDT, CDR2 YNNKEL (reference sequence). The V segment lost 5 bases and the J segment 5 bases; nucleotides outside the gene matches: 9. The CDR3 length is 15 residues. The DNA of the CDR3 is TGTGCCAGCAGCTCAACGGGGACAGGGTCCGAGACCCAGTACTTC. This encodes CASSSTGTGSETQYF.

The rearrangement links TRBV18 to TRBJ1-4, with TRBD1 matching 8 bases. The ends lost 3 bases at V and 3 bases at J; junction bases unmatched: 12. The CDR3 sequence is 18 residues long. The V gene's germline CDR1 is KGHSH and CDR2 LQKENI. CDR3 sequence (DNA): TGTGCCAGCTCACCGGGACAGGATCGGGTTTTTGCTAATGAAAAACTGTTTTTT. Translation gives CASSPGQDRVFANEKLFF.

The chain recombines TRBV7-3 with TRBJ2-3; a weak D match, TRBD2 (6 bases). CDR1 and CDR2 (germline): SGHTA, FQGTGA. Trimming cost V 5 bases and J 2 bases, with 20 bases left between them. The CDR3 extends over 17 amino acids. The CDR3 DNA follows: TGTGCCAGCAGCCCAACGTTCCAGCGGGCGACCACAGATACGCAGTATTTT. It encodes CASSPTFQRATTDTQYF.

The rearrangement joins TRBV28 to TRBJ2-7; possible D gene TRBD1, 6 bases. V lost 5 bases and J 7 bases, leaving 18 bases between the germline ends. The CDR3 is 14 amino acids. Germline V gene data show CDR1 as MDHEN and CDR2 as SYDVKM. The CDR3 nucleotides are TGTGCCAGCAGTCAAACAGGGTTCTTGGGGGAGCAGTACTTC. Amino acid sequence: CASSQTGFLGEQYF.

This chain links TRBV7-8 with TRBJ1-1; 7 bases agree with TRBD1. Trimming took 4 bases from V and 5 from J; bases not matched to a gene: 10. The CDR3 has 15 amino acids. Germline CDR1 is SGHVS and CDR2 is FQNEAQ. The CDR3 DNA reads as TGTGCCAGCAGCTACACACAGGGGCGGTGGACTGAAGCTTTCTTT. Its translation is CASSYTQGRWTEAFF.

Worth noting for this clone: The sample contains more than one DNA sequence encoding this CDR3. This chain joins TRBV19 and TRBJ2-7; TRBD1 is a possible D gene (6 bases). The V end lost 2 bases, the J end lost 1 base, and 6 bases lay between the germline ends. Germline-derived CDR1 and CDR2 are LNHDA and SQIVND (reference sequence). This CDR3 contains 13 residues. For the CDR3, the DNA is TGTGCCAGTAGTATACAGGGGTCCTACGAGCAGTACTTC. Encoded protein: CASSIQGSYEQYF.

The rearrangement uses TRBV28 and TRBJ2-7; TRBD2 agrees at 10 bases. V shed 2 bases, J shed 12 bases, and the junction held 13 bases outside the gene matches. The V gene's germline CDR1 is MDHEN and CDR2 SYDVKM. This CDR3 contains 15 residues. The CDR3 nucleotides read TGTGCCAGCAGTTTAAGTCTAGCGGGAGTCGGCTTTCTGTACTTC. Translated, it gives CASSLSLAGVGFLYF.

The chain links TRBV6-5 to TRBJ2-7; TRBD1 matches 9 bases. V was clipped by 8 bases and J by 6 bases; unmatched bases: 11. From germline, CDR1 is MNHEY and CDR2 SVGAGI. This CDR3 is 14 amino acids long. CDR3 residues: CASAGTGKDREQYF. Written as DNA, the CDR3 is TGTGCCAGCGCCGGGACAGGGAAGGATCGCGAGCAGTACTTC.

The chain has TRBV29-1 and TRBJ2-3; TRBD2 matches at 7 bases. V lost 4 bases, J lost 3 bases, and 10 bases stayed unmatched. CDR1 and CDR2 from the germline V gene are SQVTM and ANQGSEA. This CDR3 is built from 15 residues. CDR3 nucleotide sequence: TGCAGCGTTGTATTGGGACTAACCCAGACAGATACGCAGTATTTT. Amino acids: CSVVLGLTQTDTQYF.

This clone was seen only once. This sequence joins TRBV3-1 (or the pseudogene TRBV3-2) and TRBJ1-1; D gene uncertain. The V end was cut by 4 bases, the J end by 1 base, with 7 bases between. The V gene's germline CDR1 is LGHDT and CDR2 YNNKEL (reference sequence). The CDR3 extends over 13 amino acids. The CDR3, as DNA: TGTGCCAGCAGCCCGACGGGGAACACTGAAGCTTTCTTT. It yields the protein CASSPTGNTEAFF.

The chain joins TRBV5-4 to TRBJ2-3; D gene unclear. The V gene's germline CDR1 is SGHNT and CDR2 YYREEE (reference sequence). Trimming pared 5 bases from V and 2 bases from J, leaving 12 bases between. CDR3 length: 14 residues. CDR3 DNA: TGTGCCAGCAGTCAATCCCATTCCACAGATACGCAGTATTTT. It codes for CASSQSHSTDTQYF.

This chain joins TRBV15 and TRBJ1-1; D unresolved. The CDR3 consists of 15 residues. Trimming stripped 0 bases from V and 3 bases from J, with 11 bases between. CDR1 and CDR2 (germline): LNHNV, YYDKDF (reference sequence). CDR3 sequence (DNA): TGTGCCACCAGCAGAGAGTTACAGATTTACACTGAAGCTTTCTTT. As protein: CATSRELQIYTEAFF.

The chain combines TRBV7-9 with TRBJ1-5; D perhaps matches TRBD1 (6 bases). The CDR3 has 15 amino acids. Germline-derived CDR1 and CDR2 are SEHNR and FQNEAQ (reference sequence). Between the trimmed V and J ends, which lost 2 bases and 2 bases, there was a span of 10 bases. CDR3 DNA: TGTGCCAGCAGCTTATCGCAGGGGCGCAATCAGCCCCAGCATTTT. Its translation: CASSLSQGRNQPQHF.

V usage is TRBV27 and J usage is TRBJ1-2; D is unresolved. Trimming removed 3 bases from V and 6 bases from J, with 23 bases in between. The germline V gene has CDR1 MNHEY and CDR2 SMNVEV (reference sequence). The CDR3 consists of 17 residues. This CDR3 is CASSFHPATREKNGYTF. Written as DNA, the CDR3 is TGTGCCAGCAGTTTTCACCCCGCGACGCGGGAGAAGAATGGCTACACCTTC.

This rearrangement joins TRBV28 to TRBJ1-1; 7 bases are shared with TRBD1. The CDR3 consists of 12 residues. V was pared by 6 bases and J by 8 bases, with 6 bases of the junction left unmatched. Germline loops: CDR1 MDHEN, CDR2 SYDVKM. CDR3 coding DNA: TGTGCCAGCAGACAGACAGGGTTAGAAGCTTTCTTT. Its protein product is CASRQTGLEAFF.

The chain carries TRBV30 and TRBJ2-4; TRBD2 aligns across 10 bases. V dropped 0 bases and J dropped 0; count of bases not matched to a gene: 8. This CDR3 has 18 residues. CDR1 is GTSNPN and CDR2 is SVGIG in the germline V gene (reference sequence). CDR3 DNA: TGTGCCTGGAGTGTGGGGCTAGCGGGAGTACTAGCCAAAAACATTCAGTACTTC. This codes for CAWSVGLAGVLAKNIQYF.

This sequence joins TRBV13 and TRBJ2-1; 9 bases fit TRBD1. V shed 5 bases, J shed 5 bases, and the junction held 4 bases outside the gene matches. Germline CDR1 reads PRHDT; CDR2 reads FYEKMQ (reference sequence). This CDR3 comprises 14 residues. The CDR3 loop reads CASSHRDRDNEQFF. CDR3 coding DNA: TGTGCCAGCAGCCACCGGGACAGGGACAATGAGCAGTTCTTC.

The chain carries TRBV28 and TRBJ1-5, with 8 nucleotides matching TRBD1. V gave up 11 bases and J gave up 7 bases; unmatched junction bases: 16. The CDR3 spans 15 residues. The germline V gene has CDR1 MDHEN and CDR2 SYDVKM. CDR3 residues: CASTGRQGWKQPQHF. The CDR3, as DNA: TGTGCCTCCACGGGGAGACAGGGGTGGAAGCAGCCCCAGCATTTT.